This T cell receptor (beta chain) was documented in a study of vaccination effects on CD4 cells after COVID-19 (dated by TCRdb to 2022 to 2024). At the level of the whole study: Two doses of either the BNT162b2 or the mRNA-1273 mRNA SARS-CoV-2 vaccine were administered to participants. SARS-CoV-2 spike-specific CD4+ TCR repertoires were compared before and after mRNA vaccination in COVID-19 convalescent patients and in infection-naive vaccine recipients. The full study included around nine COVID-19 convalescent patients and several SARS-CoV-2-naive healthy vaccine recipients. Cultures from other donors in the study were sequenced using the Oncomine TCR Beta short-read assay on an Illumina iSeq 100. The full study reports these points: In healthy vaccine recipients, vaccine-induced clones were almost all SARS-CoV-2 mono-reactive, with only 1 of 255 cross-reactive with common cold coronaviruses. Both infection-induced and vaccine-induced clones contracted markedly at late post-vaccination timepoints, which is consistent with waning T cell responses. The study was limited by a small number of convalescent patients and lacked early post-infection timepoints.

CDR1 and CDR2 (SGHTS, YDEGEE) derive from the germline V gene. The V and J ends are trimmed by 4 bases and 3 bases, leaving 7 bases between them. The CDR3 contains 13 residues, cysteine and phenylalanine counted. The sequence is cut down to CDR3 DNA, 39 bases in frame from base 1. In regard to this clone: The specificity of this receptor is unknown. No clone much larger than this one lies a single base away; base qualities are absent.

To identify antigen-specific CD4+ T cell clonotypes by their expansion, the ViraFEST assay first stimulated PBMC with viral peptide pools and then applied TCR sequencing. After more than nine days of culture, CD4+ T cells were isolated with the EasySep CD4+ T cell isolation kit. The absence of prior SARS-CoV-2 infection in healthy vaccine recipients was confirmed by negative nucleocapsid antibodies before and after vaccination. Each well held two million PBMC cultured in IMDM containing roughly 4.9% human AB serum, roughly 9.9 IU/ml IL-2 and gentamicin, along with around 9.4 ug/ml peptides. Half of the culture medium was replaced with fresh IL-2-containing medium on days 3 and 7. Unless otherwise noted, each peptide stimulation condition was cultured in triplicate wells. Using Ficoll-Paque Plus gradient centrifugation, PBMC were separated from whole blood and then either used fresh or cryopreserved at -140C. The spike proteins of SARS-CoV-2 and of the common cold coronaviruses HCoV-NL63, HCoV-OC43 and HCoV-229E were spanned by overlapping peptide pools. Genomic DNA was extracted from cultured CD4+ T cells with the QIAamp micro DNA kit.

Receptor amplification or capture employed the immunoSEQ multiplex PCR assay. TCR beta CDR3 sequencing was performed on DNA from the cultured, isolated CD4+ T cells. Per the authors' processing: Non-productive TCR sequences were removed, reads were trimmed to the CDR3 region, and CDR3s of at least 7 amino acids were retained. Antigen-specific clonotypes were identified with the MANAFEST web app by comparing expansion in peptide wells against reference cultures. To be called positive, a clone needed expansion at FDR<0.05 compared with the reference and with all other wells, an odds ratio greater than 5, and a frequency greater than 0.1% in two replicate wells. A clonotype was defined as cross-reactive if the clonotype was significantly expanded both in SARS-CoV-2 spike wells and in at least one common cold coronavirus spike condition. CDR3 similarity was assessed by Levenshtein distance using the stringdist R package, and unrooted trees were constructed with ape in R 3.6.1. The source is immuneACCESS, and TCRdb retained only in-frame sequences with V and J called. Part of the clones is not carried over; for the studies checked, unresolved V genes explain less than half of this, and the remainder is unexplained. Clone size and V and J calls were adopted from that table, with D and trimming inferred from the DNA. This sample has 74,000 or so clones in its table, and roughly 80% of those were observed once. Clones ranked in the top ten supply more than 10% of the sample.

Source: CD4+ T cells from PBMCs cultured with SARS-CoV-2 spike peptides, taken before COVID-19 vaccination. Sample cell subset or site, as interpreted from the label and publication: SARS-CoV-2 spike overlapping peptide pool stimulation. The clonotype originates from a human donor who received a COVID-19 vaccine. The rearrangement joined TRBV5-8 to TRBJ2-2; a confident D gene designation cannot be given. The base sequence is TGTGCCAGCAGCACAACTCACACCGGGGAGCTGTTTTTT. Its coded protein is CASSTTHTGELFF.